What follows are 27 T cell receptor beta chains derived from one specimen sequenced in a study of metastatic and nonmetastatic thyroid tumors. MiXCR reprocessed the PCR reads for TCRdb. The sample has some 69,000 clones, 14% seen once. All patients were untreated before thyroid surgery. Input material: blood. These receptors all come from a male donor with papillary thyroid cancer or a benign thyroid nodule (not recorded which). Some clones in this sample may be carry-over from other donors' samples.

This clone was observed at least ten times. The gene calls are TRBV7-3 and TRBJ2-3, with D possibly TRBD2 on 6 matching bases. Germline V gives CDR1 SGHTA, CDR2 FQGTGA. Between the trimmed V and J ends, which lost 2 bases and 4 bases, there was a span of 7 bases. This CDR3 has 13 amino acids. DNA of the CDR3: TGTGCCAGCAGCTTAGGGAGGTCAGATACGCAGTATTTT. This encodes CASSLGRSDTQYF.

This clone was counted at least ten times. The chain's CDR3 is CASSYPGGEDYNEQFF. In DNA, the CDR3 is TGTGCCAGCAGTTACCCAGGGGGCGAGGACTACAATGAGCAGTTCTTC. V gene TRBV6-2 or TRBV6-3 combines with J gene TRBJ2-1, with TRBD1 identical over 8 bases. The CDR3 spans 16 residues. Germline CDR1 reads MNHEY; CDR2 reads SVGEGT. V lost 2 bases and J lost 3; bases outside the gene matches: 6.

This clone was counted many times. This rearrangement joins TRBV10-3 to TRBJ2-3; D is unresolved. The CDR3 is 14 residues long. Germline values: CDR1 ENHRY, CDR2 SYGVKD. V was pared by 8 bases and J by 2 bases, with 14 bases between. The CDR3 loop is CAIGPRQYTDTQYF. The CDR3 nucleotides read TGTGCCATCGGACCCCGGCAGTACACAGATACGCAGTATTTT.

This clone was counted ten times or more. The chain joins TRBV4-1 to TRBJ1-3; TRBD1 agrees at 8 bases. With 5 bases clipped from V and 2 bases from J, the junction kept 11 bases outside the gene matches. CDR1 and CDR2 (germline): MGHRA, YSYEKL. CDR3 length equals 17 residues. CDR3 sequence reads: CASSYRILQGAGNTIYF. Written as DNA, the CDR3 is TGCGCCAGCAGCTACCGAATATTACAGGGGGCTGGAAACACCATATATTTT.

Regarding this clone: A much larger clone differs from this one at a single base, so this may be a read error. The CDR3 DNA is TGTGCCAGCAGCGTAGATCGAGGAGGTCGGCGGGGGGGGACCAGGGAGCTGTTTTTT. This encodes CASSVDRGGRRGGTRELFF. The V call is TRBV9, the J call TRBJ2-2, with TRBD2 matching over 9 bases. The germline CDR1 and CDR2 sequences are SGDLS and YYNGEE. The CDR3 contains 19 residues. J lost 9 bases, V lost 0 bases, and 18 bases had no gene match.

Ten or more counts support this clone. The chain employs TRBV9 and TRBJ1-1; no reliable D call. Germline V CDR1 and CDR2: SGDLS, YYNGEE. Between the trimmed V and J ends, which lost 4 bases and 6 bases, there was a span of 13 bases. The CDR3 is 13 residues long. This chain's CDR3 is CASSPMSGSEAFF. The CDR3 bases are TGTGCCAGCAGCCCGATGTCGGGATCTGAAGCTTTCTTT.

This clone showed up just once. A much bigger clone sits one base away, suggesting this may be a read error. The chain joins TRBV18 to TRBJ2-3; 7 bases line up with TRBD2. The germline V gene has CDR1 KGHSH and CDR2 LQKENI. The CDR3 is 15 residues long. In DNA, the CDR3 is TGTGTCAGCTCACCAACCGGACTAGAATCAGATACGCAGTATTTT. Translated: CVSSPTGLESDTQYF.

Only a few counts were recorded for this clone. The chain employs TRBV28 and TRBJ2-6; D gene ambiguous. CDR1 MDHEN and CDR2 SYDVKM come from the germline V gene. V lost 6 bases and J 0 bases, leaving 21 bases between the germline ends. This CDR3 region has 19 residues. CDR3 protein: CASRQPLGCLSSGANVLTF. DNA of the CDR3: TGTGCCAGCAGACAGCCTCTGGGGTGCCTCAGCTCTGGGGCCAACGTCCTGACTTTC.

This clone was detected ten times or more. The chain carries TRBV6-4 and TRBJ2-3; 13 bases agree with TRBD2. Germline CDR1 reads MRHNA; CDR2 reads SNTAGT. The length of the CDR3 is 16 residues. The V and J ends lost 4 bases and 6 bases, in that order; junction bases with no gene match: 7. CDR3 sequence reads: CASSGGLAGQDDTQYF. The CDR3 DNA sequence: TGTGCCAGCAGTGGGGGACTAGCGGGACAGGATGATACGCAGTATTTT.

This clone was counted many times. This rearrangement joins TRBV5-4 to TRBJ2-1; 7 nucleotides align to TRBD2. This CDR3 has 16 amino acids. V was pared by 2 bases and J by 2 bases, with 7 bases of the junction left unmatched. Germline V gene lookup returns CDR1 SGHNT and CDR2 YYREEE (reference sequence). The CDR3 protein is CASSFDGLGTYNEQFF. The DNA for the CDR3 is TGTGCCAGCAGCTTCGACGGACTAGGGACCTACAATGAGCAGTTCTTC.

This clone appeared many times. The rearrangement joins TRBV24-1 to TRBJ1-1; D is possibly TRBD1 (6 bases). The ends were cut back, 9 bases at V and 3 bases at J, with 10 bases in the middle. The CDR3 covers 12 residues. Germline V gene data show CDR1 as KGHDR and CDR2 as SFDVKD. CDR3 in DNA: TGTGCCACCTCTCGACAGGACACTGAAGCTTTCTTT. This translates into CATSRQDTEAFF.

This clone has a count of ten or more. The chain is built from TRBV6-1 and TRBJ1-5, with unresolved D. The V gene lost 1 base and the J gene lost 5 bases, with 3 bases spanning the gap. Germline assignment: CDR1 MNHNS and CDR2 SASEGT. The CDR3 totals 12 residues. The chain's CDR3 is CASSEGHQPQHF. The DNA of the CDR3 is TGTGCCAGCAGTGAAGGGCATCAGCCCCAGCATTTT.

The V call is TRBV29-1, the J call TRBJ2-1; a weak D match, TRBD2 (5 bases). Trimming removed 0 bases from V and 0 bases from J, with 12 bases in between. The CDR3 sequence is 16 residues long. Germline CDR1 and CDR2: SQVTM and ANQGSEA. DNA of the CDR3: TGCAGCGTTGAAGATCCTGAGCGGAGCTCCTACAATGAGCAGTTCTTC. The encoded protein is CSVEDPERSSYNEQFF.

This clone came up many times. V is TRBV5-1 and J is TRBJ2-3, with 12 bases matching TRBD2. The J segment lost 6 bases and the V segment lost 5 bases, leaving 7 bases of the junction unmatched. The CDR3 loop spans 15 amino acids. Germline CDR1 reads SGHRS; CDR2 reads YFSETQ. The CDR3 bases are TGCGCCAGCAGGACTAGCGGGAGTACGGGGGATACGCAGTATTTT. It codes for CASRTSGSTGDTQYF. Supplemented by reference TRBV5-1 and TRBJ2-3, the full variable domain reads KAGVTQTPRYLIKTRGQQVTLSCSPISGHRSVSWYQQTPGQGLQFLFEYFSETQRNKGNFPGRFSGRQFSNSRSEMNVSTLELGDSALYLCASRTSGSTGDTQYFGPGTRLTVL.

This clone was seen ten or more times. The rearrangement links TRBV30 to TRBJ2-3; D possibly matches TRBD1 or TRBD2 (5 bases each). The germline V and J ends were trimmed by 2 bases and 6 bases, with 12 bases remaining between them. The CDR3 length is 13 residues. CDR1 and CDR2 from the germline V gene are GTSNPN and SVGIG (reference sequence). The chain's CDR3 is CAWSKRGWDTQYF. The CDR3 bases are TGTGCCTGGAGTAAGAGGGGCTGGGATACGCAGTATTTT.

With respect to this clone: A junction end diverges from the germline sequence, so it may reflect a read error. The chain couples TRBV10-3 to TRBJ1-2; D is possibly TRBD1 (5 bases). There are 14 residues in the CDR3. Germline-derived CDR1 and CDR2 are ENHRY and SYGVKD. The CDR3: CATSRERGTHVYTF. Here the CDR3 DNA reads TGTGCCACCAGTCGCGAACGGGGGACCCATGTCTACACCTTC.

This clone was detected ten times or more. V is TRBV27 and J is TRBJ1-2; D possibly corresponds to TRBD1 (6 bases). The V end was cut by 3 bases, the J end by 2 bases, with 16 bases between. The germline CDR1 and CDR2 sequences are MNHEY and SMNVEV (reference sequence). This CDR3 has 16 amino acids. The CDR3 DNA reads as TGTGCCAGCAGTTTGGCCGGGGGCCTATCCAACTATGGCTACACCTTC. Its translation: CASSLAGGLSNYGYTF.

In its sample, this clone was seen many times. The chain has TRBV7-2 and TRBJ1-2; 7 bases fit TRBD1. Losses at the gene ends were 4 bases for V and 0 bases for J; bases not matched to a gene: 5. Germline CDR1 is SGHTA and CDR2 is FQGNSA. The CDR3 runs to 15 residues. The CDR3 sequence is CASSSQGGANYGYTF. The CDR3 DNA follows: TGTGCCAGCAGCTCCCAGGGGGGAGCTAACTATGGCTACACCTTC.

There are many counts of this clone. The gene calls are TRBV19 and TRBJ2-6, with D unclear. The CDR3 is made up of 15 amino acids. Germline V gene data show CDR1 as LNHDA and CDR2 as SQIVND (reference sequence). Trimming removed 4 bases from V and 0 bases from J, with 7 bases in between. This CDR3 reads CASSNDNSGANVLTF. CDR3 DNA sequence: TGTGCCAGTAGTAATGACAACTCTGGGGCCAACGTCCTGACTTTC.

About this clone: This CDR3 is missing its conserved last phenylalanine or tryptophan, likely due to a read error. The chain uses TRBV6-2 or TRBV6-3 and TRBJ2-2; D possibly corresponds to TRBD1 (8 bases). With 7 bases removed from V and 6 bases from J, the gap between germline ends came to 18 bases. Per germline, CDR1 MNHEY and CDR2 SVGEGT. CDR3 size: 15 residues. DNA of the CDR3: TGTGCCAGCATGAACAGGGGGGGACCCGCCGGGGAGCTGTTTTCT. This translates into CASMNRGGPAGELFS.

In its sample, this clone ranks as medium-sized. As DNA, the CDR3 is TGTGCCAGCAGTCCATTGCCAGGGGACTACGAGCAGTACTTC. Translation: CASSPLPGDYEQYF. This sequence joins TRBV12-3 or TRBV12-4 and TRBJ2-7; tentative D call: TRBD1 (6 bases). V gave up 5 bases and J gave up 3 bases, with 14 bases separating them. This CDR3 has 14 residues.

Remarks on this clone: One base away lies a much larger clone, so this may be a sequencing read error. The sample has other DNA sequences that encode this CDR3 too. This chain uses TRBV6-5 with TRBJ2-5; the D gene is possibly TRBD1 (5 bases). Trimming took 0 bases from V and 5 from J, leaving 13 bases between them. The CDR3 totals 15 residues. CDR1 is MNHEY and CDR2 is SVGAGI in the germline V gene. The CDR3 spells CASSYSQGARETQYF. For the CDR3, the DNA is TGTGCCAGCAGTTACTCGCAGGGTGCAAGGGAGACCCAGTACTTC.

Many counts were recorded for this clone. The V and J genes are TRBV5-4 and TRBJ2-3; the D gene is possibly TRBD2 (5 bases). Germline V lookup: CDR1 SGHNT, CDR2 YYREEE (reference sequence). Trimming cost V 0 bases and J 0 bases, with 20 bases left between them. The CDR3 runs 19 residues. The CDR3 bases are TGTGCCAGCAGCTTGGTCCGAGGGTCACCTCTGGATAGCACAGATACGCAGTATTTT. It specifies CASSLVRGSPLDSTDTQYF.

In this sample, this clone turned up many times. This chain uses TRBV28 with TRBJ1-5; 7 nucleotides line up with TRBD1. Per germline, CDR1 MDHEN and CDR2 SYDVKM. V lost 3 bases to trimming and J lost 0 bases; unmatched junction nucleotides: 8. This CDR3 is built from 17 residues. The CDR3 loop is CASSFSHRGYSNQPQHF. CDR3 DNA: TGTGCCAGCAGTTTTAGTCACAGGGGATATAGCAATCAGCCCCAGCATTTT. The complete variable domain, with remaining parts taken from reference TRBV28 and TRBJ1-5, reads DVKVTQSSRYLVKRTGEKVFLECVQDMDHENMFWYRQDPGLGLRLIYFSYDVKMKEKGDIPEGYSVSREKKERFSLILESASTNQTSMYLCASSFSHRGYSNQPQHFGDGTRLSIL.

There are a few counts of this clone. A much larger clone lies one base from this, so it may be a read error. The conserved final phenylalanine or tryptophan is absent from the CDR3, which likely points to a read error. The rearrangement links TRBV7-9 to TRBJ2-2, with D possibly being TRBD2 (6 bases). The germline V gene has CDR1 SEHNR and CDR2 FQNEAQ (reference sequence). V was trimmed by 3 bases and J by 6 bases, leaving 14 bases between them. The CDR3 length is 15 residues. The CDR3: CASSFGRGGPGELFL. The CDR3 nucleotides read TGTGCCAGCAGCTTCGGGCGGGGCGGACCCGGGGAGCTGTTTCTT.

This clone was seen at least ten times. The junction and the germline gene differ at one end; a read error may be behind it. This chain connects TRBV2 to TRBJ2-5, with 7 bases lining up with TRBD1. Germline V gene lookup returns CDR1 SNHLY and CDR2 FYNNEI. The CDR3 runs 14 residues. CDR3 region: CASSRQGFGETRYF. In DNA, the CDR3 is TGTGCCAGCAGTAGACAGGGATTTGGTGAGACCCGGTACTTC.

In the case of this clone: A much larger clonotype is one base distant, so this may be a read error. In DNA, the CDR3 is TGTGCCAGCAGCTTCCCCCCGCACACTGAATCTTTCTTT. This sequence encodes CASSFPPHTESFF. This chain uses TRBV7-2 with TRBJ1-1; D uncertain. CDR3 length: 13 residues. Germline V gene data show CDR1 as SGHTA and CDR2 as FQGNSA.